This paragraph covers one TCR beta chain sequence. This sample was taken from a study of blood T cell repertoires in COVID-19. Looking at the study overall: Some COVID-19 samples were acute and others convalescent; all came from the United States, Italy and Spain. Sources were T cells, B-cell-depleted T cells, or PBMCs; the material itself was cDNA or gDNA.

CDR3 length: 14 residues. Germline-derived CDR1 and CDR2 are SGHRS and YFSETQ. With 4 bases clipped from V and 1 base from J, the junction kept 4 bases outside the gene matches. Original data processing: Amplifying reference gene primers gave estimates of nucleated cell counts. The data were produced by immunoSEQ multiplex PCR, yet TCRdb's version contains in-frame clones alone and is incomplete. That table supplies the V and J calls and clone size; D and trimming were determined from the DNA. The sample shows about 140,000 clones, around 86% of them seen only once. The V call is TRBV5-1, the J call TRBJ1-2; 7 nucleotides match TRBD1. The receptor was isolated from a human donor in a cohort sampled during active COVID-19. What was sequenced was peripheral blood. The chain's CDR3 is CASSTGQLNYGYTF. The CDR3 coding sequence is TGCGCCAGCAGCACGGGACAGCTTAACTATGGCTACACCTTC. Full variable domain (missing parts from reference TRBV5-1 and TRBJ1-2): KAGVTQTPRYLIKTRGQQVTLSCSPISGHRSVSWYQQTPGQGLQFLFEYFSETQRNKGNFPGRFSGRQFSNSRSEMNVSTLELGDSALYLCASSTGQLNYGYTFGSGTRLTVV.